The rows below give T cell receptor beta chains drawn from one sample of a study of T cell clusters in autoimmune cytopenias. TCRdb reprocessed the multiplex PCR reads and stores each CDR3 protein as one record, lacking DNA. Its clone listing holds about 3,600 distinct CDR3 sequences. Sequencing was performed on peripheral blood. The receptors were gathered from a human donor with an autoimmune cytopenia or autoimmune hepatitis (not recorded which). CDR3s include the opening cysteine and the closing phenylalanine or tryptophan. Clone size is given for some rows only: seen once, a few or many times, or a class if the clone is expanded.

v_gene: TRBV4-3; abundance: -; j_gene: TRBJ2-1; CDR3aa: CASSLGLRLVSYNEQFF
v_gene: TRBV30; abundance: medium-sized; j_gene: TRBJ1-5; CDR3aa: CAWSSGQINQPQHF
v_gene: TRBV6-5; abundance: medium-sized; j_gene: TRBJ2-1; CDR3aa: CASTLRGGTRNEQFF
v_gene: TRBV15; abundance: medium-sized; j_gene: TRBJ1-1; CDR3aa: CATSRDRWGTEAFF
v_gene: TRBV27; abundance: -; j_gene: TRBJ1-1; CDR3aa: CASSLYPSRQNTEAFF
v_gene: TRBV28; abundance: -; j_gene: TRBJ2-4; CDR3aa: CASSEAGQGAKNIQYF
v_gene: TRBV30; abundance: medium-sized; j_gene: TRBJ2-5; CDR3aa: CAYTRTGPETQYF
v_gene: TRBV7-2; abundance: medium-sized; j_gene: TRBJ2-1; CDR3aa: CASSLRLTNYNEQFF
v_gene: TRBV30; abundance: medium-sized; j_gene: TRBJ2-7; CDR3aa: CAWSEDSSYEQYF
v_gene: TRBV6-5; abundance: medium-sized; j_gene: TRBJ1-1; CDR3aa: CASRPLRDGTEAFF